This T cell receptor (beta chain) was obtained from a study of T cells in pancreatic ductal adenocarcinoma. Study-wide points: Tumors hold more CD45RO+ effector T cells, which may bias toward lower diversity.

Here immunoSEQ multiplex PCR was the method, and the copy in TCRdb shows in-frame clones only, minus some. The table records over 100,000 clones, 90% to 95% of them present only once. Note on this clone: Its matching antigen is unknown.

V lost 6 bases and J lost 2, with 13 bases in between. The V gene's germline CDR1 is KGHSH and CDR2 LQKENI. There are 14 residues in the CDR3. The selected patients with pancreatic ductal adenocarcinoma had surgery but no neoadjuvant therapy. The clonotype originates from a human donor with pancreatic ductal adenocarcinoma. Material for sequencing was PBMCs. The chain is built from TRBV18 and TRBJ2-5; D is possibly TRBD2 (5 bases). CDR3 sequence (DNA): TGTGCCAGCTCGAGGGAAACCGGGCAAGAGACCCAGTACTTC. Protein: CASSRETGQETQYF.